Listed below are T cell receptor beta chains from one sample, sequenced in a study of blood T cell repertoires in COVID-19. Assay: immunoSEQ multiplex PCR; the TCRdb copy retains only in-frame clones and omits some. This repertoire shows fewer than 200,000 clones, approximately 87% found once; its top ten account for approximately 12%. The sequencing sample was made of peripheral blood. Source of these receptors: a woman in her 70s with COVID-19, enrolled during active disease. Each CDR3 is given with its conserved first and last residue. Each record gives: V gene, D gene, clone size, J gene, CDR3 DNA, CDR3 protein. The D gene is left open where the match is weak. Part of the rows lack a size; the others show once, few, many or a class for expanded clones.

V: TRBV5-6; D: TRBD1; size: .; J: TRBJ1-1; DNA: TGTGCCAGCAGCTTTGACAGGGCCATGAACACTGAAGCTTTCTTT; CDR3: CASSFDRAMNTEAFF
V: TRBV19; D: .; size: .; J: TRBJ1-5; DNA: TGTGCCAGTAAAACTCCGAGACAGCCCCAGCATTTT; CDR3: CASKTPRQPQHF
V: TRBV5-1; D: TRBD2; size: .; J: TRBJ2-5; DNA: TGCGCCAGCAGCTTGGACCTTAGCGGGAGCCAAGAGACCCAGTACTTC; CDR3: CASSLDLSGSQETQYF
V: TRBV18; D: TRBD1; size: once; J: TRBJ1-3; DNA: TGTGCCAGTTCAACAGGGGTAGGGACCTCTGGAAACACCATATATTTT; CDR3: CASSTGVGTSGNTIYF
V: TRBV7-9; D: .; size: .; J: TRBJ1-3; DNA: TGTGCCAGCAGCCCTTTGCGACAGGCTCTAAGTGGAAACACCATATATTTT; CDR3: CASSPLRQALSGNTIYF
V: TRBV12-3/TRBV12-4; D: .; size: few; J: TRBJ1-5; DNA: TGTGCCAGCAGTGCCATGGGCTTTCAGCCCCAGCATTTT; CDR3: CASSAMGFQPQHF
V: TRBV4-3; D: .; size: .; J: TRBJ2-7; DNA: TGCGCCAGCAGCCAAGATACAGTTTCCTACGAGCAGTACTTC; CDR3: CASSQDTVSYEQYF
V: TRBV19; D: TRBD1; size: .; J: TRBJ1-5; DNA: TGTGCCACCAAACGGGACAGGGCGAGTGGGGGCAATCAGCCCCAGCATTTT; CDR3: CATKRDRASGGNQPQHF
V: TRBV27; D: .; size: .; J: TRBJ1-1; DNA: TGTGCCAGCAATCCCATACGGGGAGAAGCTTTCTTT; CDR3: CASNPIRGEAFF
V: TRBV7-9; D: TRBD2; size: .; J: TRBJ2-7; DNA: TGTGCCAGCAGCGGACTGACTAGCGCCTACGAGCAGTACTTC; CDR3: CASSGLTSAYEQYF
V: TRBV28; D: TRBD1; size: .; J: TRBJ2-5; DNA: TGTGCCAGCTCGGGACAGATAGAGACCCAGTACTTC; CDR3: CASSGQIETQYF
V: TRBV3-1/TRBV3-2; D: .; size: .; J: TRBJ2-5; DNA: TGTGCCAGCAGCCAAGCTCTATCAGAGACCCAGTACTTC; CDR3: CASSQALSETQYF
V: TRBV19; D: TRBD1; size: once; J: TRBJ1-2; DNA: TGTGCCAGTGTGGACAGGGGGCTACTCGGCTACACCTTC; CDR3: CASVDRGLLGYTF